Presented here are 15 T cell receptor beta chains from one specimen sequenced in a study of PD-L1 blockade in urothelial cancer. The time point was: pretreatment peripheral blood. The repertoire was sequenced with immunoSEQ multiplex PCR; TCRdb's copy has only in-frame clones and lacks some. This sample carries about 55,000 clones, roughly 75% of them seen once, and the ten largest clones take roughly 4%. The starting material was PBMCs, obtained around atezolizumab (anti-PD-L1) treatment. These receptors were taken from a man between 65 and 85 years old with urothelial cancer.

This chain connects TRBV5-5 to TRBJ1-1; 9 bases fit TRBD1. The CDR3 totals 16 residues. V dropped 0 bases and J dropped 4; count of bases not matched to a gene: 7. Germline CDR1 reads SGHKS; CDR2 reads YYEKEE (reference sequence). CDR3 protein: CASSLGSYRGLTEAFF. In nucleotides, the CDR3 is TGTGCCAGCAGCTTGGGTAGCTACAGGGGGCTCACTGAAGCTTTCTTT.

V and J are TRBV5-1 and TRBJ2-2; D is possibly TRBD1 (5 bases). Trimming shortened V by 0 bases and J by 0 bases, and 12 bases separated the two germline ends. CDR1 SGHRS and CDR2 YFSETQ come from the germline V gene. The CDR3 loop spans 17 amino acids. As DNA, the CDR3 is TGCGCCAGCAGCTTGGATCCGACCAGGGCGAACACCGGGGAGCTGTTTTTT. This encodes CASSLDPTRANTGELFF.

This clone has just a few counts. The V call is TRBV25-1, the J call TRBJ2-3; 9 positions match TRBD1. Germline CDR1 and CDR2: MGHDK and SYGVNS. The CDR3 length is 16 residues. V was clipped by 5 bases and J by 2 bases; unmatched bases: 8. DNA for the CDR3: TGTGCCAGCAGTAAGGGGACAGGGTGGGCCACAGATACGCAGTATTTT. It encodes CASSKGTGWATDTQYF.

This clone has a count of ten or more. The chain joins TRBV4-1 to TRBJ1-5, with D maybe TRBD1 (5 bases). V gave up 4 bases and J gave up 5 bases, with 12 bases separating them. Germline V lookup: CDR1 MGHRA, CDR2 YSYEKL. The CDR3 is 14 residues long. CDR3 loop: CASSRRRGDQPQHF. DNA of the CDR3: TGCGCCAGCAGCCGTAGAAGGGGCGATCAGCCCCAGCATTTT.

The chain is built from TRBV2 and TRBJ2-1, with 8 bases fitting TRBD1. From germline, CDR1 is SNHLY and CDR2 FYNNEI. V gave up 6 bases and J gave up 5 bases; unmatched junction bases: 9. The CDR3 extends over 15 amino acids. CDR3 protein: CASSLDRGGHNEQFF. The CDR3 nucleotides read TGTGCCAGCAGCCTCGACAGGGGCGGGCACAATGAGCAGTTCTTC.

The CDR3 sequence: CASSLRGRAILDTQYF. Here the CDR3 DNA reads TGTGCCAGCAGCTTAAGGGGCAGGGCAATCCTAGATACGCAGTATTTT. The chain couples TRBV7-9 to TRBJ2-3, with D perhaps matching TRBD1 (5 bases). V gave up 2 bases and J gave up 5 bases, with 17 bases separating them. CDR1 and CDR2 (germline): SEHNR, FQNEAQ (reference sequence). The CDR3 contains 16 residues.

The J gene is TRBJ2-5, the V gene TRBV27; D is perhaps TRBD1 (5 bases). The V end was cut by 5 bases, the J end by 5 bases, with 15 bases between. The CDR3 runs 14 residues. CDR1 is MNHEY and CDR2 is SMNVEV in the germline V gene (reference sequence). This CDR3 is CASSPQGRRETQYF. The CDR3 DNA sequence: TGTGCCAGCAGTCCTCAGGGTCGACGGGAGACCCAGTACTTC.

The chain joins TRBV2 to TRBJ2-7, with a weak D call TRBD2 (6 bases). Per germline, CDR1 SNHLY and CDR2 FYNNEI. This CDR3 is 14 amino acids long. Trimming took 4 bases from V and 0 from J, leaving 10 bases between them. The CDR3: CASSVLGGSYEQYF. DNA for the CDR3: TGTGCCAGCAGTGTTTTGGGGGGCTCCTACGAGCAGTACTTC.

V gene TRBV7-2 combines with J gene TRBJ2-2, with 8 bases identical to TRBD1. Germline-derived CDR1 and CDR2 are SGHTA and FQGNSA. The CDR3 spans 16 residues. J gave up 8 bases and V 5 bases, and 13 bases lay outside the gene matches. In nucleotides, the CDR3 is TGTGCCAGCAGCCCCCACCGGGACAGGCGTTCGGGGGAGCTGTTTTTT. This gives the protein CASSPHRDRRSGELFF.

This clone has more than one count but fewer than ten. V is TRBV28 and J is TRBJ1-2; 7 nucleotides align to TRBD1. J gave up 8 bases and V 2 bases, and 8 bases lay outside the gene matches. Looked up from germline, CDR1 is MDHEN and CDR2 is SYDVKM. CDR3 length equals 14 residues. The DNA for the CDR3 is TGTGCCAGCAGTTTAGGCGGGACAGAAAGGGGCTACACCTTC. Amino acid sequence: CASSLGGTERGYTF.

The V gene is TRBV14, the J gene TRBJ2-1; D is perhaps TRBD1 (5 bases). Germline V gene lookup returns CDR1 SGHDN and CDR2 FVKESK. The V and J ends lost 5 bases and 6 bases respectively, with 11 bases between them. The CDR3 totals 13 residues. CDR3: CASSGRQSNEQFF. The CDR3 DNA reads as TGTGCCAGCAGCGGTCGACAGAGCAATGAGCAGTTCTTC. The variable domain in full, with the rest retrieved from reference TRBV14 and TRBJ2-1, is EAGVTQFPSHSVIEKGQTVTLRCDPISGHDNLYWYRRVMGKEIKFLLHFVKESKQDESGMPNNRFLAERTGGTYSTLKVQPAELEDSGVYFCASSGRQSNEQFFGPGTRLTVL.

In DNA, the CDR3 is TGCGCCAGCAGCCACGGAACTAGCGGATCCTACGAGCAGTACTTC. Translation gives CASSHGTSGSYEQYF. The chain joins TRBV5-1 to TRBJ2-7, with 8 bases matching TRBD2. The CDR3 consists of 15 residues. J was trimmed by 1 base and V by 4 bases; bases with no gene match: 7. CDR1 and CDR2 (germline): SGHRS, YFSETQ.

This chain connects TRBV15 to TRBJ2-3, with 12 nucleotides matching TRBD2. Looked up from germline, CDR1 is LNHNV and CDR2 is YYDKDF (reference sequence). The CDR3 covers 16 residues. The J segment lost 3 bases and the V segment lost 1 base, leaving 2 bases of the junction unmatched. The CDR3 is CATSRGGLAGTDTQYF. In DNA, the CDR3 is TGTGCCACCAGCAGAGGGGGACTAGCGGGTACAGATACGCAGTATTTT.

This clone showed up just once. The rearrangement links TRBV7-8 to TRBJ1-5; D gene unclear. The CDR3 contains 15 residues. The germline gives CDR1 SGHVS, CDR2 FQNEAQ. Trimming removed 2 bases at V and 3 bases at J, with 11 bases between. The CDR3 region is CASSLKPGANQPQHF. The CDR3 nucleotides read TGTGCCAGCAGCTTAAAGCCGGGTGCCAATCAGCCCCAGCATTTT.

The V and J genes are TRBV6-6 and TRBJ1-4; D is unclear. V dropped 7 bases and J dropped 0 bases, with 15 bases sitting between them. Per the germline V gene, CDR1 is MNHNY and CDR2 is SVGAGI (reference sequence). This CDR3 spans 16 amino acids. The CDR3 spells CASTHGQRSTNEKLFF. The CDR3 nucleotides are TGTGCCAGCACCCATGGGCAGAGATCAACTAATGAAAAACTGTTTTTT.